Listed below are T cell receptor beta chains from one sample, sequenced in a study of early T cells in non-severe SARS-CoV-2 infection. TCRdb used MiXCR to reprocess the 5' RACE reads, holding one entry per CDR3 protein. The sample includes roughly 64,000 distinct CDR3 sequences, 10% to 12% of them seen just once. Specimen: whole blood, collected at baseline. These TCRs come from an adult who was a healthcare worker with PCR-confirmed SARS-CoV-2 infection or an uninfected control (not recorded which). Both conserved end residues are part of each CDR3. The D gene is left open where the match is weak. Some rows mark clone size as missing; the rest say once, few, many or name a class of expanded clone.

D: -
V: TRBV2
size: -
J: TRBJ1-5
DNA: TGTGCCAGCAGCTCCGTAGGGGGAGGCAATCAGCCCCAGCATTTT
CDR3: CASSSVGGGNQPQHF

D: -
V: TRBV5-6
size: few
J: TRBJ2-3
DNA: TGTGCCAGCAGCTTCGGCACAGATACGCAGTATTTT
CDR3: CASSFGTDTQYF

D: -
V: TRBV11-2
size: many
J: TRBJ1-2
DNA: TGTGCCAGCAGCCCACTGAGGGCGACAGAATATGGCTACACCTTC
CDR3: CASSPLRATEYGYTF

D: -
V: TRBV12-3/TRBV12-4
size: many
J: TRBJ2-2
DNA: TGTGCCAGCACTCCCAACCATGGCACCGGGGAGCTGTTTTTT
CDR3: CASTPNHGTGELFF

D: TRBD1
V: TRBV4-3
size: -
J: TRBJ2-5
DNA: TGCGCCAGCAGCCAAGGACCGGGACAGGGGGAAGAGACCCAGTACTTC
CDR3: CASSQGPGQGEETQYF

D: -
V: TRBV7-2
size: -
J: TRBJ2-7
DNA: TGTGCCAGCAGCGCATGGACAGCGTCCGAGCAGTACTTC
CDR3: CASSAWTASEQYF

D: -
V: TRBV20-1
size: many
J: TRBJ1-6
DNA: TGCAGTGCTACCCCACCGGCGCTCCCCCAGAGCTCCTATAATTCACCCCTCCACTTT
CDR3: CSATPPALPQSSYNSPLHF

D: TRBD2
V: TRBV4-1
size: -
J: TRBJ2-7
DNA: TGCGCCAGCAGCCAAGAGGGAGGGCGGACCTACGAGCAGTACTTC
CDR3: CASSQEGGRTYEQYF

D: TRBD2
V: TRBV13
size: -
J: TRBJ2-4
DNA: TGTGCCAGCAGCTTTAAGGGGAGGGACATTCAGTACTTC
CDR3: CASSFKGRDIQYF

D: -
V: TRBV29-1
size: few
J: TRBJ2-1
DNA: TGCAGCGAGACTACAAATGAGCAGTTCTTC
CDR3: CSETTNEQFF

D: -
V: TRBV4-1
size: -
J: TRBJ2-2
DNA: TGCGCCAGCACCGTCTTACCCCCGATAGGGTACGAAGGGGAGCTGTTTTTT
CDR3: CASTVLPPIGYEGELFF

D: -
V: TRBV11-2
size: many
J: TRBJ1-1
DNA: TGTGCCAGCAGCTTTTCTGGGAGCACTGAAGCTTTCTTT
CDR3: CASSFSGSTEAFF

D: -
V: TRBV7-8
size: many
J: TRBJ1-3
DNA: TGTGCCAGCAGCTTCTCCGAGAGAGGAAACACCATATATTTT
CDR3: CASSFSERGNTIYF

D: -
V: TRBV4-3
size: few
J: TRBJ2-7
DNA: TGCGCCAGCAGCCAAGATTCGACATTGTACGAGCAGTACTTC
CDR3: CASSQDSTLYEQYF

D: -
V: TRBV12-5
size: few
J: TRBJ1-1
DNA: TGTGCTAGTGGTTTGGGACAGGCGACTGAAGCTTTCTTT
CDR3: CASGLGQATEAFF

D: -
V: TRBV6-1
size: few
J: TRBJ2-7
DNA: TGTGCCAGCAGTGCGCCAGATCGCTACGAGCAGTACTTC
CDR3: CASSAPDRYEQYF

D: TRBD2
V: TRBV7-2
size: -
J: TRBJ2-3
DNA: TGTGCCAGCAGCCGCGGGGGGGCCGATGGGGATACGCAGTATTTT
CDR3: CASSRGGADGDTQYF

D: -
V: TRBV11-2
size: few
J: TRBJ1-4
DNA: TGTGCCAGCAGCTTCATCCGCAGGGCCCGAAAATCTCCTTATGAAAAACTGTTTTTT
CDR3: CASSFIRRARKSPYEKLFF

D: -
V: TRBV25-1
size: many
J: TRBJ1-2
DNA: TGTGCCAGCAGTTTGGGGAAAGGGGGTGGCTACACCTTC
CDR3: CASSLGKGGGYTF

D: TRBD1
V: TRBV2
size: -
J: TRBJ1-5
DNA: TGTGCCAGCAGTGAAGGCGGACAGGGCGCTAGCAATCAGCCCCAGCATTTT
CDR3: CASSEGGQGASNQPQHF

D: -
V: TRBV7-2
size: -
J: TRBJ1-5
DNA: TGTGCCAGCAGCCGAACAATGCTTCGGGGGACGGAACAGCCCCAGCATTTT
CDR3: CASSRTMLRGTEQPQHF

D: -
V: TRBV29-1
size: few
J: TRBJ1-1
DNA: TGCAGCGCCAGGAATCTCAACACTGAAGCTTTTTTT
CDR3: CSARNLNTEAFF

D: TRBD2
V: TRBV4-1
size: -
J: TRBJ2-1
DNA: TGCGCCAGCAGCCAAGACGAGGAGCGGGGGCGCTACAATGAGCAGTTCTTC
CDR3: CASSQDEERGRYNEQFF

D: -
V: TRBV6-1
size: many
J: TRBJ2-5
DNA: TGTGCCAGCAGTGCGCAGGACACTCACGGGGAGACCCAGTACTTC
CDR3: CASSAQDTHGETQYF

D: -
V: TRBV28
size: -
J: TRBJ1-6
DNA: TGTGACAGCAGCCTAGCGGGGATCAATTCACCCCTCCACTTT
CDR3: CDSSLAGINSPLHF

D: -
V: TRBV6-5
size: many
J: TRBJ2-7
DNA: TGTGCCAGCAGTTACTCCCTAGAGCCCTACGAGCAGTACTTC
CDR3: CASSYSLEPYEQYF

D: -
V: TRBV27
size: -
J: TRBJ1-1
DNA: TGTGCCAGCAGTTTATCGGGGCGATCGAACACTGAAGCTTTCTTT
CDR3: CASSLSGRSNTEAFF

D: -
V: TRBV15
size: -
J: TRBJ2-7
DNA: TGTGCCACCAGCAGAGGCAGAGATCCCCCTAATTACGAGCAGTACTTC
CDR3: CATSRGRDPPNYEQYF

D: -
V: TRBV6-6
size: many
J: TRBJ2-1
DNA: TGTGCCAGCAGGGGACGGGCCGCCGGGGAGCAGTTCTTC
CDR3: CASRGRAAGEQFF

D: -
V: TRBV4-3
size: few
J: TRBJ1-2
DNA: TGCGCCAGCAGCCAAGCCGGGCAGGGTAACTATGGCTACACCTTC
CDR3: CASSQAGQGNYGYTF

D: -
V: TRBV29-1
size: many
J: TRBJ2-4
DNA: TGCAGCGCCAGTCCCTATGAAAACATTCAGTACTTC
CDR3: CSASPYENIQYF

D: TRBD2
V: TRBV7-6
size: few
J: TRBJ2-1
DNA: TGTGCCAGCAGCCCCGAAAGCGGGGGCCATAATGAGCAGTTCTTC
CDR3: CASSPESGGHNEQFF

D: -
V: TRBV12-3/TRBV12-4
size: -
J: TRBJ2-3
DNA: TGTGCCAGCAGCCCTACCACTGGGTCGGATACGCAGTATTTT
CDR3: CASSPTTGSDTQYF

D: -
V: TRBV20-1
size: many
J: TRBJ2-3
DNA: TGCAGTGCTGACCAGGGGCCACTATACACAGATACGCAGTATTTT
CDR3: CSADQGPLYTDTQYF

D: TRBD1
V: TRBV27
size: -
J: TRBJ2-7
DNA: TGTGCCAGCAGTTCCGGAACAGGGGACCGGTACGAGCAGTACTTC
CDR3: CASSSGTGDRYEQYF

D: TRBD2
V: TRBV7-4
size: many
J: TRBJ2-7
DNA: TGTGAAATTAAAAGTCGGCGATCCCGAGGACTAGCGGGGTTCTCCTACGAGCAGTACTTC
CDR3: CEIKSRRSRGLAGFSYEQYF

D: TRBD1
V: TRBV7-8
size: many
J: TRBJ2-3
DNA: TGTGCCAGCAGCTTGAGACAGGGGACGGATACGCAGTATTTT
CDR3: CASSLRQGTDTQYF

D: -
V: TRBV6-5
size: -
J: TRBJ2-6
DNA: TGTGCCAGCAGTTTCTGGGCTGGGGCCAACGTCCTGACTTTC
CDR3: CASSFWAGANVLTF

D: TRBD1
V: TRBV19
size: -
J: TRBJ2-1
DNA: TGTGCCAGTAGCCCGGGACAGAATTCCTACAATGAGCAGTTCTTC
CDR3: CASSPGQNSYNEQFF

D: -
V: TRBV7-9
size: -
J: TRBJ1-6
DNA: TGTGCCAGCAGCTTACTGGGTCAGGCGCCACCCCTCCACTTT
CDR3: CASSLLGQAPPLHF

D: -
V: TRBV11-3
size: -
J: TRBJ2-5
DNA: TGTGCCCGTGGGAGGTATGAGACCCAGTACTTC
CDR3: CARGRYETQYF

D: -
V: TRBV5-1
size: few
J: TRBJ2-5
DNA: TGCGCCAGCAGCTTGGTCCAGGAGGGGACCCAGTACTTC
CDR3: CASSLVQEGTQYF

D: TRBD2
V: TRBV13
size: -
J: TRBJ2-3
DNA: TGTGCCAGCAGGGAAAAGCGGGGGCCGCACACAGATACGCAGTATTTT
CDR3: CASREKRGPHTDTQYF

D: -
V: TRBV6-6
size: few
J: TRBJ1-6
DNA: TGTGCCAGCAGTTACTCGCGGCCAGGGAGCTCCTATAATTCACCCCTCCACTTT
CDR3: CASSYSRPGSSYNSPLHF

D: -
V: TRBV7-9
size: -
J: TRBJ1-2
DNA: TGTGCCAGCAGACCCCGACAGGACAACTATGGCTACACCTTC
CDR3: CASRPRQDNYGYTF

D: -
V: TRBV20-1
size: few
J: TRBJ2-7
DNA: TGCAGTGCTAGAGCCCCGAGACAGTACTACGAGCAGTACTTC
CDR3: CSARAPRQYYEQYF

D: -
V: TRBV30
size: few
J: TRBJ1-6
DNA: TGTGCCTGGAGTTCGGGCGAGGGAGCATATAATTCACCCCTCCACTTT
CDR3: CAWSSGEGAYNSPLHF

D: TRBD1
V: TRBV12-3/TRBV12-4
size: many
J: TRBJ2-2
DNA: TGTGCCAGCACCGGGACAGGATTGAACACCGGGGAGCTGTTTTTT
CDR3: CASTGTGLNTGELFF

D: TRBD1
V: TRBV20-1
size: few
J: TRBJ2-2
DNA: TGCAGTGCTCCACAGGGGGCGCTTGGGGAGCTGTTTTTT
CDR3: CSAPQGALGELFF

D: -
V: TRBV12-3/TRBV12-4
size: -
J: TRBJ2-2
DNA: TGTGCCAGCAGTCCAAATCGCGGGGAGCTGTTTTTT
CDR3: CASSPNRGELFF

D: -
V: TRBV4-3
size: few
J: TRBJ1-4
DNA: TGCGCCAGCAGCCAACTTAGCCGGGATCGGGAACTGTTTTTT
CDR3: CASSQLSRDRELFF

D: TRBD1
V: TRBV3-1
size: -
J: TRBJ2-1
DNA: TGTGCCAGCAGCCAAGCCCGGGACAGGCGGTACAATGAGCAGTTCTTC
CDR3: CASSQARDRRYNEQFF

D: -
V: TRBV19
size: -
J: TRBJ2-5
DNA: TGTGCCAGTAGTTCAACAGGGAGAGAGGAGACCCAGTACTTC
CDR3: CASSSTGREETQYF

D: -
V: TRBV19
size: few
J: TRBJ1-5
DNA: TGTGCCAGTAAGGCAGGGTTTGGGAATCAGCCCCAGCATTTT
CDR3: CASKAGFGNQPQHF